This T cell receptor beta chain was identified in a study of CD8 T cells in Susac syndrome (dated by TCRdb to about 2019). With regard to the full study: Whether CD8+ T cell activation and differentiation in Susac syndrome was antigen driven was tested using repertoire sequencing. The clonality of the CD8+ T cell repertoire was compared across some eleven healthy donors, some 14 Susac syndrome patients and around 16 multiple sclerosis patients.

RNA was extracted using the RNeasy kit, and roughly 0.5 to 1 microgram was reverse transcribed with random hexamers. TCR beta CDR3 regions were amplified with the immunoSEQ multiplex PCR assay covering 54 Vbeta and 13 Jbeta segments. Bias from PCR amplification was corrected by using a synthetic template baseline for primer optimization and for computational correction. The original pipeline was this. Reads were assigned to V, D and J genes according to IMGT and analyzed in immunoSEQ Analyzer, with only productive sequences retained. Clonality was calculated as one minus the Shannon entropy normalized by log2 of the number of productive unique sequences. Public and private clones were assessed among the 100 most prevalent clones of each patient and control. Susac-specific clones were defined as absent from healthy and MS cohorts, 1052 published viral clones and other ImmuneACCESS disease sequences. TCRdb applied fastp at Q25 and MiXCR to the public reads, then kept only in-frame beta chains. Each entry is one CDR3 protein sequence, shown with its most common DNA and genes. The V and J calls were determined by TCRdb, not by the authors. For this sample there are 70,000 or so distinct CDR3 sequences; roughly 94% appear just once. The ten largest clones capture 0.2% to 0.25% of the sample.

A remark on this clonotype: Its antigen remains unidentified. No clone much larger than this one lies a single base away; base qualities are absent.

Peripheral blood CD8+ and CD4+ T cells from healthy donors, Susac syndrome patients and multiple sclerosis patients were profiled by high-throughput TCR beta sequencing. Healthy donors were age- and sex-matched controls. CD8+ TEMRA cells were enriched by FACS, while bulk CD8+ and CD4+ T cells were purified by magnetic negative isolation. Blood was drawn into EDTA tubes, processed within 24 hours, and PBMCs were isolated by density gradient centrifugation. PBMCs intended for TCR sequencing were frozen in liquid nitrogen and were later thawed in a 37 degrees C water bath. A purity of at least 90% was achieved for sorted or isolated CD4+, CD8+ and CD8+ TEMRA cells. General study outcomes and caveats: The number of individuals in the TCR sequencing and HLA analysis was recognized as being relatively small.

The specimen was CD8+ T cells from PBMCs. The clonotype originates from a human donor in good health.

The CDR3 has the sequence CASSFRGNNEQFF. The sequenced DNA: TGTGCCAGCAGTTTTAGAGGAAACAATGAGCAGTTCTTC. This sequence uses TRBV27 and TRBJ2-1; the D gene is unclear. The CDR3 holds 13 amino acids from the cysteine to the phenylalanine. Of all the DNA, just the CDR3 is kept, 39 bases in frame from base 1. Taken from the germline V gene (reference sequence), the CDR1 and CDR2 loops are MNHEY and SMNVEV. V was cut back by 3 bases and J by 5 bases, leaving a gap of 8 bases between them.